This T cell receptor (beta chain) was identified during a study of beta chain features in type 1 diabetes. Study outcomes and limitations: Among all four CD4+ subsets, Type 1 diabetes patients had TCRB CDR3s that were moderately but significantly shorter. In comparison with healthy donors, patients had naive, central memory and Treg TCRB repertoires that appeared more similar.

Expressed TCRB transcripts were sequenced because the entire RNA isolate underwent reverse transcription. Method: immunoSEQ multiplex PCR; TCRdb's copy keeps in-frame clones and lacks some. The sample consists of about 900,000 clones, 17% of them appearing once. Stem cell-like memory, regulatory, central memory and naive CD4+ cells were sorted via CD45RO/CCR7/CD25/CD127/CD95/CD27. Sorting gave populations that all exceeded 95% purity. There are a few counts of this clone. Its antigen is not known. Germline trimming cut 3 bases from V and 7 bases from J; bases unmatched to any gene: 8. The CDR3 loop spans 15 amino acids. In germline, CDR1 is KGHSH, CDR2 LQKENI.

The sample comprised naive CD4+ T cells from blood. This clonotype was sampled from a woman aged 18-29 years in good health. The chain combines TRBV18 with TRBJ1-4; TRBD1 aligns across 7 bases. CDR3 amino acids: CASSPWTGGVEKLFF. For the CDR3, the DNA is TGTGCCAGCTCACCTTGGACAGGAGGAGTTGAAAAACTGTTTTTT.